This T cell receptor beta chain derives from a study of blood T cells in healthy people across ages. Study-wide points: Without sorted subsets, naive and antigen-experienced compartments could not be conclusively compared.

A sample-barcoded 5' primer and a J-beta primer mix were used in a second PCR of about 6 to 11 cycles. Tagging of each cDNA molecule was performed by a template-switch adaptor with 12 random nucleotides. Each CDR3 protein is one row after TCRdb ran MiXCR on the 5' RACE reads. The sample holds 650,000 to 700,000 distinct CDR3 sequences, about 30% seen once. V lost 3 bases, J lost 0 bases, and 20 bases lay in between. The CDR3 sequence is 18 residues long. In germline, CDR1 is SGDLS, CDR2 YYNGEE. Each sample used at least 6 million PBMCs. In its sample, this clonotype was seen many times. Its antigen is currently unknown.

What was sequenced was blood. The TCR was taken from a woman aged 80 or over in good health. The genes are TRBV9 and TRBJ2-3; D is unresolved. The CDR3 coding sequence is TGTGCCAGCAGCGCAAGTGGAGTCAGCCACACTAGCACAGATACGCAGTATTTT. Residues: CASSASGVSHTSTDTQYF.